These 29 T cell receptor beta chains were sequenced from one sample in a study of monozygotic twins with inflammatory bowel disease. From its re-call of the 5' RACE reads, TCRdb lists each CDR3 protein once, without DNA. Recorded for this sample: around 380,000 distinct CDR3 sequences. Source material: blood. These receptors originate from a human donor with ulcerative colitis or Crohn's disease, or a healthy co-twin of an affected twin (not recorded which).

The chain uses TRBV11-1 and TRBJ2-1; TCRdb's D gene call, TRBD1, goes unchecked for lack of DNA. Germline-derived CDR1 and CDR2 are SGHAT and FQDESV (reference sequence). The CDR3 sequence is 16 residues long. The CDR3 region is CASSLGQGVRYNEQFF. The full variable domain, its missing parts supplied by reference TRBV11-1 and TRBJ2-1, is EAEVAQSPRYKITEKSQAVAFWCDPISGHATLYWYRQILGQGPELLVQFQDESVVDDSQLPKDRFSAERLKGVDSTLKIQPAELGDSAMYLCASSLGQGVRYNEQFFGPGTRLTVL.

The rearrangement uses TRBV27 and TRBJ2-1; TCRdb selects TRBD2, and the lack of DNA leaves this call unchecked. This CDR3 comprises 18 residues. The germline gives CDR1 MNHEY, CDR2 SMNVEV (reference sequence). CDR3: CASRRTGSGLPKYNEQFF.

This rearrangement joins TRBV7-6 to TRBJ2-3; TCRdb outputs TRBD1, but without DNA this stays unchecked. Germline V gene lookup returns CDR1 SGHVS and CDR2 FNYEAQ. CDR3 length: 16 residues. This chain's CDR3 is CASSAPHRVGTDTQYF.

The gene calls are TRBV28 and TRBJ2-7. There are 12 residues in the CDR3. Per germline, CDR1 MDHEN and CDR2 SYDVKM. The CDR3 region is CASSRSNYEQYF. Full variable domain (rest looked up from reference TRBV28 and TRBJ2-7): DVKVTQSSRYLVKRTGEKVFLECVQDMDHENMFWYRQDPGLGLRLIYFSYDVKMKEKGDIPEGYSVSREKKERFSLILESASTNQTSMYLCASSRSNYEQYFGPGTRLTVT.

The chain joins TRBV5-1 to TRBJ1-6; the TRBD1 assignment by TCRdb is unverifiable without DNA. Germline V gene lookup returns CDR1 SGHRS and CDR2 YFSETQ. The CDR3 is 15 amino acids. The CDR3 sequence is CASSFDGQGNSPLHF.

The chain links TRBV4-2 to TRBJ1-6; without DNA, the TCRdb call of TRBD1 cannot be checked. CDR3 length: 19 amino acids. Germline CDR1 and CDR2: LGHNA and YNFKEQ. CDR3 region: CASSPGGTGASNFNSPLHF.

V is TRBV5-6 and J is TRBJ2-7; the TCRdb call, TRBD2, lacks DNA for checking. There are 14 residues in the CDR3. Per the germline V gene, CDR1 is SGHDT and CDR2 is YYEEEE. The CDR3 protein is CASSLAGLLYEQYF. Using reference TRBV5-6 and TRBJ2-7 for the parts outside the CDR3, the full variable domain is DAGVTQSPTHLIKTRGQQVTLRCSPKSGHDTVSWYQQALGQGPQFIFQYYEEEERQRGNFPDRFSGHQFPNYSSELNVNALLLGDSALYLCASSLAGLLYEQYFGPGTRLTVT.

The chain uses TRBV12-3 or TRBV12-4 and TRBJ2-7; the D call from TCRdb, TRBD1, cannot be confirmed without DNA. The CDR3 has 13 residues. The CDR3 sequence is CASTPTGQGEQYF.

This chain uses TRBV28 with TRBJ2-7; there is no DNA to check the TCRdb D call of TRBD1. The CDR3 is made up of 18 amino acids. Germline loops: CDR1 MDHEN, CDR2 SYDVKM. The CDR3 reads CASRPGPRWDRATYEQYF.

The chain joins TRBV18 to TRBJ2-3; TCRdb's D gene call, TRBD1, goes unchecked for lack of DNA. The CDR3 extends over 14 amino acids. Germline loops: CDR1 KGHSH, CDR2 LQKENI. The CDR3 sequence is CASSPAWDGGTQYF.

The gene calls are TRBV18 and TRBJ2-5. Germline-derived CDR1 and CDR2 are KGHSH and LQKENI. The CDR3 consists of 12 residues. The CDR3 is CASSPPLETQYF.

The CDR3 loop reads CASRRDRVTEAFF. This chain uses TRBV6-2 or TRBV6-3 with TRBJ1-1; the D call of TRBD1 rests on TCRdb alone, since no DNA is present to check it. This CDR3 spans 13 amino acids. CDR1 MNHEY and CDR2 SVGEGT come from the germline V gene.

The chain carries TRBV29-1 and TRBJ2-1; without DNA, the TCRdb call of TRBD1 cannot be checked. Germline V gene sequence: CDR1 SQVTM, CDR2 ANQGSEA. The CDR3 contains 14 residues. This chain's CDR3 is CSAAGGGPGNEQFF.

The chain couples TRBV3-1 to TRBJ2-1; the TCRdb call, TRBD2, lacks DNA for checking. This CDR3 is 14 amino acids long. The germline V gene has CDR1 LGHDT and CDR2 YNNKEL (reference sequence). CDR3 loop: CASSQGLAEPKQFF.

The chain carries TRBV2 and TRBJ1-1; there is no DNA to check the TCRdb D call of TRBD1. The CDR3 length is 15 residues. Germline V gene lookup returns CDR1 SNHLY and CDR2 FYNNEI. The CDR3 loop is CASSKNRVLGTEAFF. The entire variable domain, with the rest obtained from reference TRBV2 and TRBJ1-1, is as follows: EPEVTQTPSHQVTQMGQEVILRCVPISNHLYFYWYRQILGQKVEFLVSFYNNEISEKSEIFDDQFSVERPDGSNFTLKIRSTKLEDSAMYFCASSKNRVLGTEAFFGQGTRLTVV.

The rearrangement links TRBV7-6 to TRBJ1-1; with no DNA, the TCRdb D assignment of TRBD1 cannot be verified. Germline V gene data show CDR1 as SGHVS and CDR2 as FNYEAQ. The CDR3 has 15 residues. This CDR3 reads CASSPGQDGTVAAFF.

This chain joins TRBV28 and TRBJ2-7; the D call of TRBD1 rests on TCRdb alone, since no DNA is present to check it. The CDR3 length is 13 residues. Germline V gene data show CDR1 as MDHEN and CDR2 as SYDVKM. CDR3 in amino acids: CASSPGGVREQYF.

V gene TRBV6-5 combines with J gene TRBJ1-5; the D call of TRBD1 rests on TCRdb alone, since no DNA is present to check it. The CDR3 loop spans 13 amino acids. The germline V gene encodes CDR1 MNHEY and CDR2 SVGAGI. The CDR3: CASSPSGTQPQHF.

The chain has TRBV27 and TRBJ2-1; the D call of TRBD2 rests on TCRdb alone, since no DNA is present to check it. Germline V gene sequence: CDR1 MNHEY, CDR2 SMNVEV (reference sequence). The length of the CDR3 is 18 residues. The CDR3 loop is CASRRGIGGVSSYNEQFF.

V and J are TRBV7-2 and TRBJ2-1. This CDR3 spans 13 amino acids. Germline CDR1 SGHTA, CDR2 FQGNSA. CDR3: CASSLAPGNEQFF. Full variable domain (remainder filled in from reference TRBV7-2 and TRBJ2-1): GAGVSQSPSNKVTEKGKDVELRCDPISGHTALYWYRQSLGQGLEFLIYFQGNSAPDKSGLPSDRFSAERTGGSVSTLTIQRTQQEDSAVYLCASSLAPGNEQFFGPGTRLTVL.

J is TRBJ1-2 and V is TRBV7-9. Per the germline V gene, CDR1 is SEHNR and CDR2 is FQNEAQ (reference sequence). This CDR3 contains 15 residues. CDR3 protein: CASSSMTAENYGYTF.

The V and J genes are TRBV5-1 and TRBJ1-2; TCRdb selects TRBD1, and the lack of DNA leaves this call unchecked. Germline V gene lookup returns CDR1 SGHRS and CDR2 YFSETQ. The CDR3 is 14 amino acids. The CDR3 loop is CASSFDRGDYGYTF.

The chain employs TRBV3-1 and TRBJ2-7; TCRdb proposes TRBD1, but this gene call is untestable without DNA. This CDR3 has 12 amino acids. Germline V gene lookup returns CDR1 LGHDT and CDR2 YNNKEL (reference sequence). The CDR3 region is CASRGQPYEQYF.

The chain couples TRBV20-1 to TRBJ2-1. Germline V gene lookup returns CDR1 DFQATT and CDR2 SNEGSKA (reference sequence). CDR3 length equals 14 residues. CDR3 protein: CSARDHGGLHEQFF.

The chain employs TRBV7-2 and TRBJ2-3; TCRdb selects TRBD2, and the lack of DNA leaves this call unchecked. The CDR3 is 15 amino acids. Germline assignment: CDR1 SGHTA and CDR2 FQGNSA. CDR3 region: CASSLPSGSSDTQYF. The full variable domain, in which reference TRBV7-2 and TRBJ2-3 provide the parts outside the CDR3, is GAGVSQSPSNKVTEKGKDVELRCDPISGHTALYWYRQSLGQGLEFLIYFQGNSAPDKSGLPSDRFSAERTGGSVSTLTIQRTQQEDSAVYLCASSLPSGSSDTQYFGPGTRLTVL.

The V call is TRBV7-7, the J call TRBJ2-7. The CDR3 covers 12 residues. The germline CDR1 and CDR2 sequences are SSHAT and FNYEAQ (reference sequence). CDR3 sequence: CASSLPGYEQYF.

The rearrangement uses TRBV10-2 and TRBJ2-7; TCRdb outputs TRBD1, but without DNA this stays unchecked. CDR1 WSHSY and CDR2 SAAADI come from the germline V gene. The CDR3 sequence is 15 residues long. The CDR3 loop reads CASMNPGRSSYEQYF.

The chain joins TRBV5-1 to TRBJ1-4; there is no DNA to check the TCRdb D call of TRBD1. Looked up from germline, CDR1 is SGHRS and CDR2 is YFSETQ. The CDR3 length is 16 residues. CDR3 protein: CASSSGAPTTNEKLFF.

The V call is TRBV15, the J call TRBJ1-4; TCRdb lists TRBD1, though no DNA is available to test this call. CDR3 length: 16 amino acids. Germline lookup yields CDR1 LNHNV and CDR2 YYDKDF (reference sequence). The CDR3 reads CATSTGTVATNEKLFF.